This TCR beta chain is from a study of shared clonotypes between healthy human individuals. Sequenced by immunoSEQ multiplex PCR; TCRdb stores in-frame clones only, minus some. The sample lists about 2,500,000 clones; around 90% were seen once. This receptor was identified in a man younger than 35 in good health. Source material: naive CD4+ T cells sorted from blood. Indicated subset: CD45RA+ positively selected.

The CDR3 region has the DNA TGCGCCAGCAGCCAAGATGGGCCCACAGGGGTTGCAGATACGCAGTATTTT. Translated: CASSQDGPTGVADTQYF. The chain employs TRBV4-3 and TRBJ2-3, with TRBD1 matching over 7 bases. Trimming removed 0 bases from V and 4 bases from J; junction bases left unmatched: 10. CDR1 is LGHNA and CDR2 is YSLEER in the germline V gene. The CDR3 consists of 17 residues.